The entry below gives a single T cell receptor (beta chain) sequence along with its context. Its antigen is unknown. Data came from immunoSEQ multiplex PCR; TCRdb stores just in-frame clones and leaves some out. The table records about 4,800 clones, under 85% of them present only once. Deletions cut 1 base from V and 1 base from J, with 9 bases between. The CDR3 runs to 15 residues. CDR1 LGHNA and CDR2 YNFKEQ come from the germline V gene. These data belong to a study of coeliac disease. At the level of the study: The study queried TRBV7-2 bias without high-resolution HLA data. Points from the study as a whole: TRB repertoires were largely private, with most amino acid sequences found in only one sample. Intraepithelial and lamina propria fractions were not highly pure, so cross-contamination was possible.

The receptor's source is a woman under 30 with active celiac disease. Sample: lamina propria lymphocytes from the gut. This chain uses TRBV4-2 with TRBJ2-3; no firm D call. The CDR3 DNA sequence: TGTGCCAGCAGCCAAGCCATAACTCGCACAGATACGCAGTATTTT. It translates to CASSQAITRTDTQYF.